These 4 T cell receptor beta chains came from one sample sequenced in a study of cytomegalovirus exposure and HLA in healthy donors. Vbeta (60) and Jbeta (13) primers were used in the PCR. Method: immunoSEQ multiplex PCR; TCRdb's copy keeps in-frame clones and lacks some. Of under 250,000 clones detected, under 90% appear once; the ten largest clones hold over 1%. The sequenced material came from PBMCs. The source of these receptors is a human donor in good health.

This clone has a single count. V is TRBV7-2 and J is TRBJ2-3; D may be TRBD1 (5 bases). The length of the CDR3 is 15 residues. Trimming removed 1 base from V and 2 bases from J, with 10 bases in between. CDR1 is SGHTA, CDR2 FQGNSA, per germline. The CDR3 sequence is CASSLGGETTDTQYF. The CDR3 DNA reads TGTGCCAGCAGCTTAGGGGGCGAGACCACAGATACGCAGTATTTT.

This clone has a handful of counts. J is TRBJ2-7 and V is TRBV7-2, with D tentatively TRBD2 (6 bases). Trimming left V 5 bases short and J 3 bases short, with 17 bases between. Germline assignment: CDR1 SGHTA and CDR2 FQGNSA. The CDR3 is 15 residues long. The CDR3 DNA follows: TGTGCCAGCAGCACAGCGGCTAGCGATGGCTACGAGCAGTACTTC. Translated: CASSTAASDGYEQYF.

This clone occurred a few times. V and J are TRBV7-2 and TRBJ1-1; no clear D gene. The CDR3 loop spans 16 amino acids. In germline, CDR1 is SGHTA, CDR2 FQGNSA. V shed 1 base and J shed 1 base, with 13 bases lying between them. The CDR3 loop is CASSLVGVSGNTEAFF. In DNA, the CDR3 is TGTGCCAGCAGCTTAGTCGGGGTTTCTGGGAACACTGAAGCTTTCTTT.

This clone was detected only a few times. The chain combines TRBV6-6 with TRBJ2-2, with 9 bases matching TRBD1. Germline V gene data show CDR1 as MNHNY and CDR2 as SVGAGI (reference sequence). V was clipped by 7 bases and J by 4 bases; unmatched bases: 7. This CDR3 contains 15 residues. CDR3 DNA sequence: TGTGCCAGCAACAACAGGGGGCGAGGCACCGGGGAGCTGTTTTTT. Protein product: CASNNRGRGTGELFF.